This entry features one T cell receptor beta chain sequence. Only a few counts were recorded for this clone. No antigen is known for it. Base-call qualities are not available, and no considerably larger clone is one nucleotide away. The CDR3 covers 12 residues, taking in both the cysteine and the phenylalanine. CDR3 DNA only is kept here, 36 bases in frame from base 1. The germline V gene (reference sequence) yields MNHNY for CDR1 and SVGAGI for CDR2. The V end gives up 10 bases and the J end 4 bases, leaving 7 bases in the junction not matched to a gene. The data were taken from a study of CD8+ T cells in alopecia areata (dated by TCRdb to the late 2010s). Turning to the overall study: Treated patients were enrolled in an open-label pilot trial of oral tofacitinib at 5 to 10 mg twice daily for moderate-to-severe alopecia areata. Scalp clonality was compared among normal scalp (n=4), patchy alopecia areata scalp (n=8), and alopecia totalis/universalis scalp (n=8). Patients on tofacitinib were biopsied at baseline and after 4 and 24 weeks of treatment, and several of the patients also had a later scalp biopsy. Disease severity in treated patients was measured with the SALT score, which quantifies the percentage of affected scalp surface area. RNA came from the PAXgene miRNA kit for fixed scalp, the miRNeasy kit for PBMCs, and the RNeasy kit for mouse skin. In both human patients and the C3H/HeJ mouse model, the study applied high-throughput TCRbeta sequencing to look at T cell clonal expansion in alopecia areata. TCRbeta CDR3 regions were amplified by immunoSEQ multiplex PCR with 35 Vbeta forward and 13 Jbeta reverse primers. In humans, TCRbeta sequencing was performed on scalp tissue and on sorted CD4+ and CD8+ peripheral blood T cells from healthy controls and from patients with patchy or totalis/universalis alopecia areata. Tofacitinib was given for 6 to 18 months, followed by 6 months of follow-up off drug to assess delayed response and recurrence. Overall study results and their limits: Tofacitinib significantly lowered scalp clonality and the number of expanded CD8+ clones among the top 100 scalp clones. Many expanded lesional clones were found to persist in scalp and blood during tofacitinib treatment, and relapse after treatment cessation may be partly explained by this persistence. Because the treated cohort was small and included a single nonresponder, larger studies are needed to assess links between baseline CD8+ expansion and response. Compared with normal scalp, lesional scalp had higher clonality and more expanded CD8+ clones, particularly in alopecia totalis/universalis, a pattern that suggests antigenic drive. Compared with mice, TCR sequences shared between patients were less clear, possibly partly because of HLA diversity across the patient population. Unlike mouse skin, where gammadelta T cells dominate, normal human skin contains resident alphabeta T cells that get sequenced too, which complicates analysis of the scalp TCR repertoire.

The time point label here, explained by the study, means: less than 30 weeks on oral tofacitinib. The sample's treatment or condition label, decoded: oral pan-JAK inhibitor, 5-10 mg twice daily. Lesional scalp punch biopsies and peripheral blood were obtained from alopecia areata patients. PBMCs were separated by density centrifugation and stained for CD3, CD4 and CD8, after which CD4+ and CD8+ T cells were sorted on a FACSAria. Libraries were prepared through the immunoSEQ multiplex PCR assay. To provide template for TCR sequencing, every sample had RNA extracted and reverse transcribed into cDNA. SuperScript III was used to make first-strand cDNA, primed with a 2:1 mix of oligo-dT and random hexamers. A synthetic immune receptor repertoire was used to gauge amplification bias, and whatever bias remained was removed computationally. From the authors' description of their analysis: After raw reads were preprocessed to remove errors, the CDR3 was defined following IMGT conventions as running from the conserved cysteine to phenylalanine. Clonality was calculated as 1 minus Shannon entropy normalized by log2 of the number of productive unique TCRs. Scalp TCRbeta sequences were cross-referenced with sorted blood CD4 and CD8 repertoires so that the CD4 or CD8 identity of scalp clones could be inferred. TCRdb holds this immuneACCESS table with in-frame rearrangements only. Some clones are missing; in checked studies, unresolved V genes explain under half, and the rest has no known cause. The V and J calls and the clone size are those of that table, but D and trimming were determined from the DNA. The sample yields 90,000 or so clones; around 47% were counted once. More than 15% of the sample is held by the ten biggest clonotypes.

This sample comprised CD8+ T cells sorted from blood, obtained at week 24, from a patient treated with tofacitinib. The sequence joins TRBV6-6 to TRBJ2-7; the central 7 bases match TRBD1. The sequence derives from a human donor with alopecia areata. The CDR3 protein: CAIRQGPYEQYF. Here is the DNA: TGTGCCATCAGACAGGGTCCGTACGAGCAGTACTTC.